The clone carrying this T cell receptor (beta chain) was seen more than once but under ten times. Its antigen remains unknown. Germline CDR1 is DFQATT and CDR2 is SNEGSKA (reference sequence). The CDR3 is made up of 8 amino acids. V shed 6 bases and J shed 8 bases, with 4 bases lying between them. A second roughly 7 to 12 cycle PCR used barcoded and J-beta primers. In TCRdb, the 5' RACE reads were re-called with MiXCR into one record per CDR3 protein. The table includes approximately 800,000 distinct CDR3 sequences, 46% detected once. This entry comes from a study of blood T cells in healthy people across ages. Study-wide points: PBMCs were not sorted, which prevented a conclusive comparison of naive versus antigen-experienced cells.

Each donor was a healthy Caucasian individual from Russia, aged about 6 to 95. Each sample used at least 6 million PBMCs. The material sequenced was blood. The origin of this receptor is an elderly man in good health. The chain uses TRBV20-1 and TRBJ1-2; D is uncertain. In DNA form, the CDR3 reads TGCAGTGCCCGCGGCTACACCTTC. This gives the protein CSARGYTF.